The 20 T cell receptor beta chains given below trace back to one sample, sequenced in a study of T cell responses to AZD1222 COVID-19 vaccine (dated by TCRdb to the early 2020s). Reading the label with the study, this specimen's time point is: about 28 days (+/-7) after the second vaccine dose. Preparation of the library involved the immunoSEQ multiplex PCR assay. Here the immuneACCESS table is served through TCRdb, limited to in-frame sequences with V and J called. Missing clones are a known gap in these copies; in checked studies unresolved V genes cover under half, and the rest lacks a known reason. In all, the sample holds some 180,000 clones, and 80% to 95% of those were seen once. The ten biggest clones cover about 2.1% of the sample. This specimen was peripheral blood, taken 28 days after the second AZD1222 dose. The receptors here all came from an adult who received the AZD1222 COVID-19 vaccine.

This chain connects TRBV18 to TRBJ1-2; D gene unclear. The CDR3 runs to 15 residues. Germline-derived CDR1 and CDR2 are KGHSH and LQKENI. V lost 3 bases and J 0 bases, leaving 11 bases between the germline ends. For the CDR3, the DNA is TGTGCCAGCTCACCCGCGGGGAGAACTAACTATGGCTACACCTTC. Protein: CASSPAGRTNYGYTF. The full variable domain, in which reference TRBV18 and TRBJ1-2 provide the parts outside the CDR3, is NAGVMQNPRHLVRRRGQEARLRCSPMKGHSHVYWYRQLPEEGLKFMVYLQKENIIDESGMPKERFSAEFPKEGPSILRIQQVVRGDSAAYFCASSPAGRTNYGYTFGSGTRLTVV.

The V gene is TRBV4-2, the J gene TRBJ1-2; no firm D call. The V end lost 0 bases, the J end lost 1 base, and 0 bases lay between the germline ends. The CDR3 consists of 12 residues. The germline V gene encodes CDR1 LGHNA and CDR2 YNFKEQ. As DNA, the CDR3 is TGTGCCAGCAGCCAAGATAACTATGGCTACACCTTC. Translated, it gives CASSQDNYGYTF.

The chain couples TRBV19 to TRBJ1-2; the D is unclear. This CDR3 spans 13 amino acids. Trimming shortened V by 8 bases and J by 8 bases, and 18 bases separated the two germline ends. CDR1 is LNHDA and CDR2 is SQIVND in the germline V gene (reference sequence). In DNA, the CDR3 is TGTGCCAGTGGAGCGGAAGGTGTGCGAGGCTACACCTTC. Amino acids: CASGAEGVRGYTF.

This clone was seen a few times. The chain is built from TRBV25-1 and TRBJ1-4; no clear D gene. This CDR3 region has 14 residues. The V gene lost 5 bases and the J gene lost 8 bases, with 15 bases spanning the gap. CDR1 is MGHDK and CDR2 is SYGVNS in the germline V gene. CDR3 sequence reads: CASSTTEGLEKLFF. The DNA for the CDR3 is TGTGCCAGCAGTACGACCGAAGGGTTGGAAAAACTGTTTTTT.

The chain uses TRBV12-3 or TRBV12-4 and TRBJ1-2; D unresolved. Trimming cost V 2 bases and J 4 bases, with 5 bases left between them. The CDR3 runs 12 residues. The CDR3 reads CASSLLSYGYTF. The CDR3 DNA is TGTGCCAGCAGTTTATTGTCCTATGGCTACACCTTC.

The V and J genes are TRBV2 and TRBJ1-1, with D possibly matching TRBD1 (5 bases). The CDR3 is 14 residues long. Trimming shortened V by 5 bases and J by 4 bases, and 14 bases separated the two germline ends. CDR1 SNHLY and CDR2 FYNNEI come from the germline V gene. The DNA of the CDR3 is TGTGCCAGCAGTCGGAAGACGGGGCCCACTGAAGCTTTCTTT. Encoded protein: CASSRKTGPTEAFF.

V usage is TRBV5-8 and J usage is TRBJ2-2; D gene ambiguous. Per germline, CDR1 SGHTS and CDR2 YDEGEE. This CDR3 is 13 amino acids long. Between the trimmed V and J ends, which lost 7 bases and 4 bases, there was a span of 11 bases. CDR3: CASSRDTTGELFF. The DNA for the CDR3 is TGTGCCAGCTCACGCGACACCACCGGGGAGCTGTTTTTT.

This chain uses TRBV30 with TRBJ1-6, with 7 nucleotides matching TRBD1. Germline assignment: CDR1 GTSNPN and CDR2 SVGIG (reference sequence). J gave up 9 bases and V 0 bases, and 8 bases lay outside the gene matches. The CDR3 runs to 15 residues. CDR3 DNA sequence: TGTGCCTGGAGTGTACTCGACAGGGTCACTTCACCCCTCCACTTT. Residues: CAWSVLDRVTSPLHF.

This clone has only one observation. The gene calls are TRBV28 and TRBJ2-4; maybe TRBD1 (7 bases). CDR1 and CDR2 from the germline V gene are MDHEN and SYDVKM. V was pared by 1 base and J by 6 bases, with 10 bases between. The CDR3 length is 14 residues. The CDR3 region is CASSLSRGVNIQYF. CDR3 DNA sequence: TGTGCCAGCAGTTTATCCAGGGGGGTAAACATTCAGTACTTC.

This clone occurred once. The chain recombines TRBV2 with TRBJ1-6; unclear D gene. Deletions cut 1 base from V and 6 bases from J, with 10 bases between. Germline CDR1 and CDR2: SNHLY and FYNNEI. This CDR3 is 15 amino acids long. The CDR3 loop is CASSEEETSNSPLHF. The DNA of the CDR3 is TGTGCCAGCAGTGAAGAGGAAACAAGTAATTCACCCCTCCACTTT.

CDR3 sequence reads: CASSMGRVNGYTF. The CDR3 region has the DNA TGTGCCAGTAGTATGGGCAGGGTGAATGGCTACACCTTC. The rearrangement uses TRBV19 and TRBJ1-2; D is possibly TRBD1 (5 bases). Trimming removed 3 bases from V and 6 bases from J, with 11 bases in between. CDR1 is LNHDA, CDR2 SQIVND, per germline (reference sequence). The length of the CDR3 is 13 residues.

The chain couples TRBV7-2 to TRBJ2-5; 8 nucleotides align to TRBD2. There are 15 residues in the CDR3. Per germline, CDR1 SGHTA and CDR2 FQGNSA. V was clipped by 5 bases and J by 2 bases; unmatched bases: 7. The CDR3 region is CASSPTSGLQETQYF. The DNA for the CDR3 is TGTGCCAGCAGCCCTACTAGCGGTTTACAAGAGACCCAGTACTTC.

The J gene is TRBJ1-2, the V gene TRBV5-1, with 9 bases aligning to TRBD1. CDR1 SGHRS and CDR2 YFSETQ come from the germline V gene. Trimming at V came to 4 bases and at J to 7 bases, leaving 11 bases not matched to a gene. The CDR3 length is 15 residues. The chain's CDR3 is CASSVSTGGAGGYTF. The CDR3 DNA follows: TGCGCCAGCAGCGTTTCCACAGGGGGCGCAGGTGGCTACACCTTC. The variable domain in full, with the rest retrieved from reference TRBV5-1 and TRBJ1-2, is KAGVTQTPRYLIKTRGQQVTLSCSPISGHRSVSWYQQTPGQGLQFLFEYFSETQRNKGNFPGRFSGRQFSNSRSEMNVSTLELGDSALYLCASSVSTGGAGGYTFGSGTRLTVV.

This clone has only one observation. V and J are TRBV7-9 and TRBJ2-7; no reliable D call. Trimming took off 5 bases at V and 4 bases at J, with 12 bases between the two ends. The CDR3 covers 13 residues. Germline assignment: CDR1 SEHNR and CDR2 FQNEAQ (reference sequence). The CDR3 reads CASSADWEYEQYF. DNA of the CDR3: TGTGCCAGCAGCGCAGACTGGGAATACGAGCAGTACTTC.

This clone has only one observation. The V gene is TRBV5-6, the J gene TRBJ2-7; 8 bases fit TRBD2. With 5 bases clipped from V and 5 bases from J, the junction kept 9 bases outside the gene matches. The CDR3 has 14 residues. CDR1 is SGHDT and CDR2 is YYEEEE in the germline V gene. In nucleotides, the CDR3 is TGTGCCAGCAGAACGAGCGGGGGACGGCACGAGCAGTACTTC. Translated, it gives CASRTSGGRHEQYF.

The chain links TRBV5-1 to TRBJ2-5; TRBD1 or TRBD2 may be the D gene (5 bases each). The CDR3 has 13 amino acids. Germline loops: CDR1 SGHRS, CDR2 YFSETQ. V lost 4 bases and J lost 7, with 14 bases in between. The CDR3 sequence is CASSPRGQGTQYF. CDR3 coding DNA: TGCGCCAGCAGCCCCCGGGGTCAGGGGACCCAGTACTTC. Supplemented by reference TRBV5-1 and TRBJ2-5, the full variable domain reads KAGVTQTPRYLIKTRGQQVTLSCSPISGHRSVSWYQQTPGQGLQFLFEYFSETQRNKGNFPGRFSGRQFSNSRSEMNVSTLELGDSALYLCASSPRGQGTQYFGPGTRLLVL.

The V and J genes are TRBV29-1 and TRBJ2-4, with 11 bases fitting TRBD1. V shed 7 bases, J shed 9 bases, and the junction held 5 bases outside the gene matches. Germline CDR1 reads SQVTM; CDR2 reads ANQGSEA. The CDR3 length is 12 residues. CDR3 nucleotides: TGCAGCGGCGGACAGGGGGCGGGCATTCAGTACTTC. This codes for CSGGQGAGIQYF.

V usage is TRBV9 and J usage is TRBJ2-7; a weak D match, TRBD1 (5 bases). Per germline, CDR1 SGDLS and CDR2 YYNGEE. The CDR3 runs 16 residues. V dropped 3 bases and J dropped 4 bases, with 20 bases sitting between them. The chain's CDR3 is CASSAGDSPRSYEQYF. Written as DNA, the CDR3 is TGTGCCAGCAGCGCCGGAGACAGCCCCCGATCTTACGAGCAGTACTTC. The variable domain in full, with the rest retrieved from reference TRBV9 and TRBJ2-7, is DSGVTQTPKHLITATGQRVTLRCSPRSGDLSVYWYQQSLDQGLQFLIQYYNGEERAKGNILERFSAQQFPDLHSELNLSSLELGDSALYFCASSAGDSPRSYEQYFGPGTRLTVT.

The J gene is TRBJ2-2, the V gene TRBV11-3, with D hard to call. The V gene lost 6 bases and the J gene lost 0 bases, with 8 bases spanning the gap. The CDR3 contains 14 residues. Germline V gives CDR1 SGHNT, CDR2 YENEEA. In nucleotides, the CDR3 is TGTGCCAGCAGGGTGATGACGAACACCGGGGAGCTGTTTTTT. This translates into CASRVMTNTGELFF.

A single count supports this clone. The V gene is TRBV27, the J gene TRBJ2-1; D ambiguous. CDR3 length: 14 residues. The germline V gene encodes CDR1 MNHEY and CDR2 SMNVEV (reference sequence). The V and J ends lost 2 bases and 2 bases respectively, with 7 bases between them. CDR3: CASSLTGTYNEQFF. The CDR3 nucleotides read TGTGCCAGCAGTTTAACGGGTACCTACAATGAGCAGTTCTTC.